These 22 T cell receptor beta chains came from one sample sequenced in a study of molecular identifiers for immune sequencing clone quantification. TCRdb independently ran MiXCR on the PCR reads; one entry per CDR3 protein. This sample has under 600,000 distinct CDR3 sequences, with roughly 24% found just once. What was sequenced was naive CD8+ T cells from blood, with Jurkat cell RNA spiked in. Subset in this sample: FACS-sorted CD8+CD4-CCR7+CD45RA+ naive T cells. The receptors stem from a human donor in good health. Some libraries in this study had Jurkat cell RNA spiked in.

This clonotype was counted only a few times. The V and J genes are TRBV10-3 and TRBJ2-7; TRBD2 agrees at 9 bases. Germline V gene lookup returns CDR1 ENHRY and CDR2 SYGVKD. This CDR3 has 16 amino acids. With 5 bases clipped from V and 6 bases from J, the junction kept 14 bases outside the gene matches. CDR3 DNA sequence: TGTGCCATCAGTCCTTCAGACGGCGGGGGGGCTACCGAGCAGTACTTC. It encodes CAISPSDGGGATEQYF.

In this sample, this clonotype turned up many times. The CDR3 reads CASSRGVKAPLNTIYF. The CDR3 coding sequence is TGTGCCAGCAGCCGGGGGGTCAAGGCCCCATTAAACACCATATATTTT. The chain has TRBV5-4 and TRBJ1-3; possible D gene TRBD1, 5 bases. The CDR3 runs 16 residues. Germline loops: CDR1 SGHNT, CDR2 YYREEE (reference sequence). Deletions cut 4 bases from V and 6 bases from J, with 20 bases between. The full variable domain, in which reference TRBV5-4 and TRBJ1-3 provide the parts outside the CDR3, is ETGVTQSPTHLIKTRGQQVTLRCSSQSGHNTVSWYQQALGQGPQFIFQYYREEENGRGNFPPRFSGLQFPNYSSELNVNALELDDSALYLCASSRGVKAPLNTIYFGEGSWLTVV.

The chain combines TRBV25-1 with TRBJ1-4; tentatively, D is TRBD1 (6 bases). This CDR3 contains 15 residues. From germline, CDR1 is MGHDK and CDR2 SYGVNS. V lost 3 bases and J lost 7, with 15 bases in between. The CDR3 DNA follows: TGTGCCAGCAGTGAGGAGACAGGTTATGGTGAAAAACTGTTTTTT. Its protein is CASSEETGYGEKLFF.

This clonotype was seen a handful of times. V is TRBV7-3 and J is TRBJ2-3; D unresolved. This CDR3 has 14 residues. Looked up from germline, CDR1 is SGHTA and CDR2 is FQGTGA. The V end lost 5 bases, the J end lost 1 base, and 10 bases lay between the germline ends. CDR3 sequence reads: CASSPTRGTDTQYF. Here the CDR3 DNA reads TGTGCCAGCAGCCCCACCCGGGGCACAGATACGCAGTATTTT.

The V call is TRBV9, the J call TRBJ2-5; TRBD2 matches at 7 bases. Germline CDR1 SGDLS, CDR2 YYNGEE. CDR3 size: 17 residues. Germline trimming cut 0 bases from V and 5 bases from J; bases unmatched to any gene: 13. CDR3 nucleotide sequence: TGTGCCAGCAGCGTAGGTCAATTGGGCGGGAGCGGCGAGACCCAGTACTTC. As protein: CASSVGQLGGSGETQYF.

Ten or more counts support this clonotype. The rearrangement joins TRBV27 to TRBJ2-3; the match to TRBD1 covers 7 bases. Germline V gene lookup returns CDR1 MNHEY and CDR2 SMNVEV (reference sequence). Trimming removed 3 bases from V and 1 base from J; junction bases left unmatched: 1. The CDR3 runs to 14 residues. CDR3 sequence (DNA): TGTGCCAGCAGTTTTGGACAGGGCACAGATACGCAGTATTTT. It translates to CASSFGQGTDTQYF.

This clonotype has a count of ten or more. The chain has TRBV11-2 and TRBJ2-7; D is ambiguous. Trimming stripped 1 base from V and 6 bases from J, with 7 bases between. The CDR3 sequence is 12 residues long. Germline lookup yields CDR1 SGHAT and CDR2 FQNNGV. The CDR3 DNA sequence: TGTGCCAGCAGCTTAGTAAGCGTCGAGCAGTACTTC. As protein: CASSLVSVEQYF.

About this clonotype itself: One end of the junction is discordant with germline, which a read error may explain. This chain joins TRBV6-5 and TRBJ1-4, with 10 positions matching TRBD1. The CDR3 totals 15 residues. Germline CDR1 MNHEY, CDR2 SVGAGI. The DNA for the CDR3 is TGTGCCAGCAGTTACGGGACAGGGGCTAATGAAAAACTGCTTTTT. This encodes CASSYGTGANEKLLF.

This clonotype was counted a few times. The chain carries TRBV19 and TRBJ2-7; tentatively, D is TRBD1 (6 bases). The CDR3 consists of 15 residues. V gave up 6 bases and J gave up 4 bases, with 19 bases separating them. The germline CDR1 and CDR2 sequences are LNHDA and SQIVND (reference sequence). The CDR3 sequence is CASSFGSGTYYEQYF. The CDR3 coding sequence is TGTGCCAGTAGCTTTGGATCCGGGACATATTACGAGCAGTACTTC. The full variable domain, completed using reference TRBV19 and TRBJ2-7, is DGGITQSPKYLFRKEGQNVTLSCEQNLNHDAMYWYRQDPGQGLRLIYYSQIVNDFQKGDIAEGYSVSREKKESFPLTVTSAQKNPTAFYLCASSFGSGTYYEQYFGPGTRLTVT.

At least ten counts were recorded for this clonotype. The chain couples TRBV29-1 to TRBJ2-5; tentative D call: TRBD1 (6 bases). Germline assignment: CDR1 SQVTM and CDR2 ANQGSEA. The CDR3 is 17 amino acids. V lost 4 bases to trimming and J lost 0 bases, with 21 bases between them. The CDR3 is CSVVGGDSIPYQETQYF. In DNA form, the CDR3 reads TGCAGCGTTGTAGGGGGAGACAGTATCCCGTACCAAGAGACCCAGTACTTC.

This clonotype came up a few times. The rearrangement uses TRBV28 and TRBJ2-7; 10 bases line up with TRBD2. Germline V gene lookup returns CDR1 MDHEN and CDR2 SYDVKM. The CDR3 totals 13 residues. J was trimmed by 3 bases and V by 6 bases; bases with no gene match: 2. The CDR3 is CASRSSGGYEQYF. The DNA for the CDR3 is TGTGCCAGCAGGTCTAGCGGGGGCTACGAGCAGTACTTC. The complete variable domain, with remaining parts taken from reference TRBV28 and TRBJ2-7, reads DVKVTQSSRYLVKRTGEKVFLECVQDMDHENMFWYRQDPGLGLRLIYFSYDVKMKEKGDIPEGYSVSREKKERFSLILESASTNQTSMYLCASRSSGGYEQYFGPGTRLTVT.

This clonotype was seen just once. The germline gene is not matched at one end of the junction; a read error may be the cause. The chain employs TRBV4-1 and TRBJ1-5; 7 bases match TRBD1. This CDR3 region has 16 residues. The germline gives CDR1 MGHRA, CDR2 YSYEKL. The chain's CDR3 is CASSQFYGDSTQPRHF. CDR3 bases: TGCGCCAGCAGCCAGTTCTATGGGGACAGCACTCAGCCCCGGCATTTT.

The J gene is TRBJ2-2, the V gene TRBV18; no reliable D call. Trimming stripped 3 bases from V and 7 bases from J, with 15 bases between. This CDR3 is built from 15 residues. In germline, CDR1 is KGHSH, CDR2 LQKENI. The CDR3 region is CASSPPEISDGELFF. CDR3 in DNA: TGTGCCAGCTCACCTCCCGAGATCTCAGACGGGGAGCTGTTTTTT.

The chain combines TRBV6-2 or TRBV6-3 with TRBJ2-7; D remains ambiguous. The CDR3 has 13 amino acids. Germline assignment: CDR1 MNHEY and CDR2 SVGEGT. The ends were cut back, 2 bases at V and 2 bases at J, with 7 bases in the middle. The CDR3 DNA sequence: TGTGCCAGCAGTTACGAGGAGACCTACGAGCAGTACTTC. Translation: CASSYEETYEQYF.

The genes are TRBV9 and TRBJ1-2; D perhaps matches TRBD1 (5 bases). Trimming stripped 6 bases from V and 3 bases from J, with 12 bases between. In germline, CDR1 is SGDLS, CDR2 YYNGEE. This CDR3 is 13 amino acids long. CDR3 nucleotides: TGTGCCAGCACCCTCGGGACGGACTATGGCTACACCTTC. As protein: CASTLGTDYGYTF.

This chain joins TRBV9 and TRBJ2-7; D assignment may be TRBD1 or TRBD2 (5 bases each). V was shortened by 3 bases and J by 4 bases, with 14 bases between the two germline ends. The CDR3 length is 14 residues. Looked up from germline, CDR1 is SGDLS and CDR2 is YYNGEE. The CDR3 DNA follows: TGTGCCAGCAGCGCCGCAGGGAGCGGATACGAGCAGTACTTC. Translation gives CASSAAGSGYEQYF.

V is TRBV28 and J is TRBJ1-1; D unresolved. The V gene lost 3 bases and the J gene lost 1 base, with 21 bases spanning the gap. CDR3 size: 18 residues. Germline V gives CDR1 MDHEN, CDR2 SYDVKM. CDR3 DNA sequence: TGTGCCAGCAGTTTCGGGGTCGTCGTGAGCGAGAGGAACACTGAAGCTTTCTTT. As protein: CASSFGVVVSERNTEAFF.

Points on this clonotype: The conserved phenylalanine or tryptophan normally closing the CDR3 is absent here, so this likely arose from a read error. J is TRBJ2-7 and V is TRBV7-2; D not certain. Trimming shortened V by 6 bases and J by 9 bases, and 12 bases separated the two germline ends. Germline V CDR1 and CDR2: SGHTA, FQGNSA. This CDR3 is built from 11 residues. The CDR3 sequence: CASSSFPAQYI. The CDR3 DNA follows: TGTGCCAGCAGTTCTTTCCCGGCGCAGTACATC.

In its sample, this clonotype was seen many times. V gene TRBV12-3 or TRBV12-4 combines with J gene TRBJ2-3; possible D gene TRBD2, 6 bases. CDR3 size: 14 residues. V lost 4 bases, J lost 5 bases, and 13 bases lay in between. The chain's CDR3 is CASSSGGLIDTQYF. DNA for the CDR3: TGTGCCAGCAGTTCGGGCGGACTAATAGATACGCAGTATTTT.

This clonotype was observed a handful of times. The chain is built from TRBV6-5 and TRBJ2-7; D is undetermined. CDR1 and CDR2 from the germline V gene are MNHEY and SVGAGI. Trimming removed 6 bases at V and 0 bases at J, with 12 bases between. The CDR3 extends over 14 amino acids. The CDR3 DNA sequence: TGTGCCAGCAGGCTTTATCGAAGCTCCTACGAGCAGTACTTC. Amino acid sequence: CASRLYRSSYEQYF.

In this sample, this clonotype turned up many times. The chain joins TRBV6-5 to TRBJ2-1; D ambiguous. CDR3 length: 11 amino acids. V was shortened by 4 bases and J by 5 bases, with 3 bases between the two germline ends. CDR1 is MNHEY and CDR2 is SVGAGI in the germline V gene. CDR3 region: CASSSHNEQFF. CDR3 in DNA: TGTGCCAGCAGTTCCCACAATGAGCAGTTCTTC.

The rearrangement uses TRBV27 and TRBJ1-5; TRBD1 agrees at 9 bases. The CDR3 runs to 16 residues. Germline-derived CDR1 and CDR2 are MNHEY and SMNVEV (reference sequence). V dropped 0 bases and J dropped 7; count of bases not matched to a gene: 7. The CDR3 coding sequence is TGTGCCAGCAGTTTATCTTATGGACAGGGGACCCAGCCCCAGCATTTT. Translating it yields CASSLSYGQGTQPQHF.